This TCR beta chain was retrieved from a study of OX40 agonist ivuxolimab in advanced cancers. As for the study in general: It was ivuxolimab, an agonistic anti-OX40 (CD134) antibody, that patients were treated with. Among those enrolled, mean age was about 62 years (range about 23 to 85) and 82.7% were male.

TCRdb keeps only in-frame clones here, not all; method: immunoSEQ multiplex PCR. This sample has some 72,000 clones, with about 90% found just once. CDR3 length: 16 residues. Germline V gene sequence: CDR1 MRHNA, CDR2 SNTAGT. V lost 6 bases and J lost 1; bases outside the gene matches: 9. The sequence derives from an adult with an advanced solid tumor such as melanoma, head and neck, liver or kidney cancer. This material consisted of CD4+ or CD8+ T cells sorted from blood, taken in a trial of the OX40 agonist ivuxolimab. The gene calls are TRBV6-4 and TRBJ2-1, with TRBD2 identical over 7 bases. CDR3 in DNA: TGTGCCAGCAGGGGGCTAGAAGCGGGGTCCTACAATGAGCAGTTCTTC. Encoded protein: CASRGLEAGSYNEQFF.